This record looks at one T cell receptor beta chain sequence and its context. Its antigen target is currently unknown. There are no base qualities to consult, and no much larger clone falls within one base. A distance of 7 bases separates the germline ends of V and J, which lose 7 bases and 7 bases respectively. The CDR3 numbers 10 residues from cysteine through phenylalanine. The DNA shown is the 30-base CDR3, in frame from base 1. Taken from the germline V gene, the CDR1 and CDR2 loops are SNHLY and FYNNEI. Using the deep immunoSEQ assay, TCR CDR3 regions were amplified from genomic DNA by multiplex PCR. Extracted genomic DNA from each cell subset was distributed evenly across all wells of several immunoSEQ 96-well plates, and each plate was treated as a replicate. For sorted subsets, each replicate PCR was loaded with 200 ng genomic DNA, equivalent to about 30,000 T cell genomes. Purified libraries were quantified with a Qubit 3.0 fluorometer, sized on a Bioanalyzer 2100, and re-quantified with the KAPA Library Quantification kit. Every immunoSEQ 96-well plate was sequenced on a dedicated single-read 150-cycle Illumina NextSeq 550 flow cell. The paper's data handling went like this. The immunoSEQ output contained only junctional sequences without quality scores, so filtering could not match that applied to full-length reads. Sequences were annotated with PyIR, a Python wrapper for IgBLAST v1.9, using IMGT germline references to assign V/J genes and CDR3. Any read was removed if the V/J assignment was weak (E-value above 1e-6), the CDR3 was missing, or the read contained stop codons, out-of-frame junctions, or ambiguous translated residues. V3J clonotypes were defined by identical inferred V gene, J gene, and CDR3 amino acid sequence. Percentage overlap between repertoires was computed as shared unique clonotypes divided by the size of the smaller repertoire. Richness of each repertoire was evaluated using RTK rarefaction, the Chao1 estimator, and Recon v2.1 estimates of unobserved clonotypes. Generation probabilities for all TCRbeta clonotypes obtained by the gDNA method from several donors were computed using OLGA. TCRdb obtained this table from immuneACCESS and retained in-frame rearrangements with V and J assigned. These tables miss some clones; where compared with another copy, unresolved V genes account for less than half of the shortfall, and the remainder is unexplained. That table furnishes V, J and clone size, whereas the DNA furnished D and trimming. The sample table lists 800,000 to 950,000 clones, 90% to 97% of them with a count of one. The top ten clones comprise less than 0.25% of the sample.

CD8 naive samples were CD45RO-negative cells positively selected for CCR7, giving a CD45RA+CCR7+ population that excluded TemRA cells. The donors were healthy, HIV-negative adults with no recently reported acute infections or vaccinations. All donors were Caucasian adults living in Nashville, Tennessee, USA. Blood was collected by leukapheresis, and PBMCs were isolated by Ficoll-Histopaque density gradient centrifugation and then cryopreserved in liquid nitrogen vapor phase. Purity and quantity of every magnetically sorted T cell population were checked by analytical flow cytometry. Genomic DNA was isolated from every sorted fraction and measured by UV absorbance on a Nanodrop 2000c. The data were taken from a study of shared clonotypes between healthy human individuals (dated by TCRdb to 2018 to 2021). About the full investigation: The cohort included a few men and a couple of women between 18 and 49 years of age. Per donor, three plates each were used for CD4 naive and CD4 memory, two for CD8 naive, and one for CD8 memory. To estimate repertoire size and how much clonotype sharing occurs between individuals, the study deeply sequenced the blood TCR repertoires of several healthy adults. To increase sequencing depth and limit assay-specific biases, different laboratories used diverse techniques to prepare libraries and sequence TCR repertoires. Between about 0.9 and 9 billion PBMCs per donor were obtained by leukapheresis. What the research found in general, with its limitations: Pairwise subsampling indicated that sequencing depth was expected to affect the degree of clonotype sharing among donors. Rarefaction of sorted-subset datasets indicated incomplete sequencing despite the large sequencing depth. Across a handful of donors, roughly 5.4% of naive CD4, 3.5% of naive CD8, under 2.5% of memory CD4, and 0.3% to 0.45% of memory CD8 clonotypes were shared. Only blood was sampled, and tissue TCR repertoires likely differ from those in blood. The genetic and exposure-history diversity represented was limited by the small number of donors. Estimated clonotype richness was generally larger for naive than for memory subsets. Clonotypes shared by all four sorted-subset donors showed higher generation probabilities than non-shared clonotypes.

Specimen: naive CD8+ T cells sorted from blood. Sample cell subset or site, as interpreted from the label and publication: CD45RA+CCR7+. Here the chain combines TRBV2 and TRBJ1-2; no D segment can be confidently identified. The receptor comes from a man aged 25-45 years in good health. The nucleotide sequence is given as TGTGCCAGCACTGAGGGTGGCTACACCTTC. Translated, this gives CASTEGGYTF. The variable domain in full, with residues beyond the CDR3 obtained from the reference TRBV2 and TRBJ1-2 genes, is EPEVTQTPSHQVTQMGQEVILRCVPISNHLYFYWYRQILGQKVEFLVSFYNNEISEKSEIFDDQFSVERPDGSNFTLKIRSTKLEDSAMYFCASTEGGYTFGSGTRLTVV.